These T cell receptor beta chains were read from a single sample in a study of cytomegalovirus exposure and HLA in healthy donors. Assay: immunoSEQ multiplex PCR; the TCRdb copy retains only in-frame clones and omits some. The table includes about 120,000 clones, roughly 76% detected once. Sequencing was carried out using PBMCs. The receptors derive from a woman aged 40 to 50 in good health and CMV-seropositive. Each CDR3 is given without its conserved first and last residue.

j_gene	v_gene	CDR3aa
TRBJ2-5	TRBV14	ASSPWRGSRETQY
TRBJ1-5	TRBV7-2	ASSSDRGVVQPQH
TRBJ1-1	TRBV20-1	SARARTEAF
TRBJ2-7	TRBV19	ASSIGPGNTYEQY
TRBJ2-1	TRBV5-1	ASSRGAGGANEQF
TRBJ1-1	TRBV18	ASSPLGGNTEAF
TRBJ2-3	TRBV6-4	ASSDSFPAPDTQY
TRBJ1-1	TRBV7-3	ASSLIGTGGSEAF
TRBJ2-1	TRBV10-3	AISEGLAGKYEQF
TRBJ1-5	TRBV30	AWDPGTGDNQPQH
TRBJ1-1	TRBV27	ATTGQGKGGEAF
TRBJ1-2	TRBV7-9	ASSLDAVYGYT
TRBJ1-6	TRBV21-1	ASSKGDRKSPLH
TRBJ2-1	TRBV7-8	ASSPWSELRNEQF
TRBJ2-1	TRBV6-1	ASSERQVLEQF
TRBJ2-2	TRBV7-2	ASSWNRGRGELF